This T cell receptor (beta chain) comes out of a study of blood T cells in healthy people across ages. Study findings and constraints: A greater number of naive CD4+ cells and higher diversity distinguished long-lived donors from aged donors.

The CDR3 length is 14 residues. Germline V gene lookup returns CDR1 DFQATT and CDR2 SNEGSKA (reference sequence). Primers used in a second PCR of about 7 to 12 cycles were a sample-barcoded 5' primer and a J-beta primer mix. Through a template-switch adaptor with 12 random nucleotides, each cDNA molecule received a tag. Sequencing recovered at least 2.5 million CDR3-containing paired-end reads from each sample. TCRdb reprocessed the 5' RACE reads with MiXCR, giving one entry per CDR3 protein. This table has roughly 2 million distinct CDR3 sequences, roughly 50% appearing once. Researchers isolated at least 6 million PBMCs per sample. As regards this clonotype: Its specificity is unknown.

The sequence was obtained from a woman aged 40 to 50 in good health. Material for sequencing was blood. The genes are TRBV20-1 and TRBJ2-7; D is unresolved. With the DNA end fitting TRBJ2-5 better, the J assignment may be wrong. Written as DNA, the CDR3 is TGCAGTGCTAGAGATACACAGATACTAGAGACCCAGTACTTC. This codes for CSARDTQILETQYF.